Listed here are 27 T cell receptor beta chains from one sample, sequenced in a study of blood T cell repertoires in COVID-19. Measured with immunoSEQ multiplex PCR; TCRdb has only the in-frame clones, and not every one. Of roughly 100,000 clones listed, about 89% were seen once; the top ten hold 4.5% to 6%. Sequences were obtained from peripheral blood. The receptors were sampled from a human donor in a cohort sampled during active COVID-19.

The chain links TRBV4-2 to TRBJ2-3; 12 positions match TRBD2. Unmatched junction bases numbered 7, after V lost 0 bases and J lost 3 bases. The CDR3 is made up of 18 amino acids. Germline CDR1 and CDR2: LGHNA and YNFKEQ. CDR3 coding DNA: TGTGCCAGCAGCCAAGACCCCACCGGACTAGCGGGAACAGATACGCAGTATTTT. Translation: CASSQDPTGLAGTDTQYF.

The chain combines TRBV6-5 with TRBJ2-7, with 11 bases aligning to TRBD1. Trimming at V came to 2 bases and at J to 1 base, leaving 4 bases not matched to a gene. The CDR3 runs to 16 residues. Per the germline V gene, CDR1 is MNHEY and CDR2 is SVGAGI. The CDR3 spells CASSYLGQGDSYEQYF. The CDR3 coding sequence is TGTGCCAGCAGTTACCTGGGACAGGGGGATTCCTACGAGCAGTACTTC.

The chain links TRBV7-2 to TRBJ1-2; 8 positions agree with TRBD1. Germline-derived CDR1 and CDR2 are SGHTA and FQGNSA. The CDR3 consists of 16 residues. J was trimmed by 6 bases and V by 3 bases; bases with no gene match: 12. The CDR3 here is CASSFLPTGGVDGYTF. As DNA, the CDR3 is TGTGCCAGCAGCTTCCTTCCTACAGGGGGGGTAGATGGCTACACCTTC.

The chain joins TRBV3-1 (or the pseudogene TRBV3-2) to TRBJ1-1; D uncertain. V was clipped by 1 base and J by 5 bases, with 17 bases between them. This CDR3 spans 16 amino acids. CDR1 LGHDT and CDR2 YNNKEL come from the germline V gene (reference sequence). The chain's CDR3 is CASSQASSRAGTEAFF. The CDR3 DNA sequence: TGTGCCAGCAGCCAAGCCTCCTCCCGGGCGGGGACTGAAGCTTTCTTT.

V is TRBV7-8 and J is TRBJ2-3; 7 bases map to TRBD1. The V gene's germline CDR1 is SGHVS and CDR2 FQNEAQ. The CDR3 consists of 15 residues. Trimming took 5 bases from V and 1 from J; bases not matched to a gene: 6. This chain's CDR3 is CASSRQGVGTDTQYF. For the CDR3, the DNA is TGTGCCAGCAGCCGACAGGGCGTGGGCACAGATACGCAGTATTTT.

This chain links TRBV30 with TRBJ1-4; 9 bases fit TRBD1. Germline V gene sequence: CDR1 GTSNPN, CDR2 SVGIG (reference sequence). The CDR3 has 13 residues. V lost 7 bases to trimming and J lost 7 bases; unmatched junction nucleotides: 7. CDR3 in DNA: TGTGCCTCAAGCGGACAGGGGAGTGAAAAACTGTTTTTT. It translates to CASSGQGSEKLFF.

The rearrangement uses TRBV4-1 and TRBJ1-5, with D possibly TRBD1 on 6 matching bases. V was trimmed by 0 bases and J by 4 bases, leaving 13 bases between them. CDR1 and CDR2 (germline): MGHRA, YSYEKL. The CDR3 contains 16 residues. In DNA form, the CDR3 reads TGCGCCAGCAGCCAAGAACCGGGACAATCGAATCAGCCCCAGCATTTT. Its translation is CASSQEPGQSNQPQHF.

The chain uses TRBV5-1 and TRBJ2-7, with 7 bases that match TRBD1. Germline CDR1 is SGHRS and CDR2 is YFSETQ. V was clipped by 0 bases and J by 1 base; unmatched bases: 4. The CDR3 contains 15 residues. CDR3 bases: TGCGCCAGCAGCTTGGGACAGGGATTGTCCTACGAGCAGTACTTC. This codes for CASSLGQGLSYEQYF.

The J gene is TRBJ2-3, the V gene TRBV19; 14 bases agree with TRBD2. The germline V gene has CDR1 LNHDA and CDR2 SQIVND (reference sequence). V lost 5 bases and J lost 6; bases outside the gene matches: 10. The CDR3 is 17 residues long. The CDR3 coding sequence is TGTGCCAGTAGTTCTTCGACTAGCGGGAGGGCTAGGGATACGCAGTATTTT. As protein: CASSSSTSGRARDTQYF. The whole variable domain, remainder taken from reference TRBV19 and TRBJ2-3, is DGGITQSPKYLFRKEGQNVTLSCEQNLNHDAMYWYRQDPGQGLRLIYYSQIVNDFQKGDIAEGYSVSREKKESFPLTVTSAQKNPTAFYLCASSSSTSGRARDTQYFGPGTRLTVL.

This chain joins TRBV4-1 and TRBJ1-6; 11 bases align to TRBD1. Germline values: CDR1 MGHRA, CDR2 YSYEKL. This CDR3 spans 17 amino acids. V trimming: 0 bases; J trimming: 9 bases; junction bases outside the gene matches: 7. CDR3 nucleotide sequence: TGCGCCAGCAGCCAAGAGGGCGGGACAGGGGGTTTTTCACCCCTCCACTTT. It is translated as CASSQEGGTGGFSPLHF.

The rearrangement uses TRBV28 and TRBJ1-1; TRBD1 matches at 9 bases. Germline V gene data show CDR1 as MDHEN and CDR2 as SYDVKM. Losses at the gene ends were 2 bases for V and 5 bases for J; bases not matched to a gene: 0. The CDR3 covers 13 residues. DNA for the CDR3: TGTGCCAGCAGTTTAGACAGGGGGACTGAAGCTTTCTTT. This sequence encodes CASSLDRGTEAFF.

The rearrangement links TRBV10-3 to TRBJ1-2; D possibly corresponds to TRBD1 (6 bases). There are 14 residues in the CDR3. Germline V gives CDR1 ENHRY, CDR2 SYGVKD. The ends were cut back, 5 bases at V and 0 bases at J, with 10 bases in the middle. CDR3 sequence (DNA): TGTGCCATCAGTCGGGACATAGCTAACTATGGCTACACCTTC. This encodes CAISRDIANYGYTF.

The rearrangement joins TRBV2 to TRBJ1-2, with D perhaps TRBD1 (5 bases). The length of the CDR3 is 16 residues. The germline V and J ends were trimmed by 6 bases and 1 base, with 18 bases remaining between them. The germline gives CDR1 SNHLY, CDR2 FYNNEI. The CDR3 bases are TGTGCCAGCAGCGATGGGGGGAGCATTTTTAACTATGGCTACACCTTC. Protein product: CASSDGGSIFNYGYTF.

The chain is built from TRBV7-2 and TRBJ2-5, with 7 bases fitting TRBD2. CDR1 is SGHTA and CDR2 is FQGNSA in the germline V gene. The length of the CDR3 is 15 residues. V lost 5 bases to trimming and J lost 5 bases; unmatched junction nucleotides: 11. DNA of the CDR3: TGTGCCAGCAGCCTCCGAACGGGGGGAGACGAGACCCAGTACTTC. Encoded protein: CASSLRTGGDETQYF.

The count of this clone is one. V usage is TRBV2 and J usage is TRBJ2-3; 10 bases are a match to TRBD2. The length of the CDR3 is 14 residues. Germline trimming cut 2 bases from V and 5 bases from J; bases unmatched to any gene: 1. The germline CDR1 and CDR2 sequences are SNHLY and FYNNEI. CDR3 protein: CASSERTSGDTQYF. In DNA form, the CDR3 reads TGTGCCAGCAGTGAACGGACTAGCGGAGATACGCAGTATTTT.

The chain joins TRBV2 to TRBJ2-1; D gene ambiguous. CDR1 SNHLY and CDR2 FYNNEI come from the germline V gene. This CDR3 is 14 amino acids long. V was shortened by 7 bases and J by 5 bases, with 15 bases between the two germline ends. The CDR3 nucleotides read TGTGCCAGCAACAACCAGATTACCCACAATGAGCAGTTCTTC. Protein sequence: CASNNQITHNEQFF.

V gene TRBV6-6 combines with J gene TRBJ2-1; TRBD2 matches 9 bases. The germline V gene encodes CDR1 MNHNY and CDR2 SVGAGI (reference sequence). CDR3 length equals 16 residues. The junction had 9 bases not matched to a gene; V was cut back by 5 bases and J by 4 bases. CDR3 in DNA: TGTGCCAGCAGTCCCCCCCTAGCGGGGCTTTACAATGAGCAGTTCTTC. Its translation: CASSPPLAGLYNEQFF.

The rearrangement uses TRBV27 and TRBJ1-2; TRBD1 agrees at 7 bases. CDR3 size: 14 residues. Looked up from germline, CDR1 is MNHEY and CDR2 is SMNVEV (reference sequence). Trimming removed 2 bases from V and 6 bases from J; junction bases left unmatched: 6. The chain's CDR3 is CASSLTTGTHGYTF. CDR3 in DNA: TGTGCCAGCAGTTTAACGACAGGGACTCATGGCTACACCTTC.

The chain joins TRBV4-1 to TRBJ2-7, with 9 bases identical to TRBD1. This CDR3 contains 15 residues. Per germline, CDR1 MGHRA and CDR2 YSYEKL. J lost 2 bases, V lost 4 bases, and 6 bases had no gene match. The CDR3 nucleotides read TGCGCCAGCAGCCGATGGGACAGGGAAGCCTACGAGCAGTACTTC. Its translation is CASSRWDREAYEQYF.

Written as DNA, the CDR3 is TGTGCCAGTAGTATTATCGCAGGGGATGAAGCTTTCTTT. It codes for CASSIIAGDEAFF. The rearrangement uses TRBV19 and TRBJ1-1; D may be TRBD1 (6 bases). Trimming stripped 3 bases from V and 7 bases from J, with 12 bases between. Germline V gives CDR1 LNHDA, CDR2 SQIVND (reference sequence). The CDR3 consists of 13 residues.

The CDR3 protein is CASSKNEGYNEKLFF. As DNA, the CDR3 is TGTGCCAGCTCGAAGAACGAGGGTTACAATGAAAAACTGTTTTTT. The chain combines TRBV18 with TRBJ1-4; D unresolved. The germline V and J ends were trimmed by 6 bases and 5 bases, with 16 bases remaining between them. Per the germline V gene, CDR1 is KGHSH and CDR2 is LQKENI. This CDR3 contains 15 residues. The variable domain in full, completed from reference TRBV18 and TRBJ1-4, reads NAGVMQNPRHLVRRRGQEARLRCSPMKGHSHVYWYRQLPEEGLKFMVYLQKENIIDESGMPKERFSAEFPKEGPSILRIQQVVRGDSAAYFCASSKNEGYNEKLFFGSGTQLSVL.

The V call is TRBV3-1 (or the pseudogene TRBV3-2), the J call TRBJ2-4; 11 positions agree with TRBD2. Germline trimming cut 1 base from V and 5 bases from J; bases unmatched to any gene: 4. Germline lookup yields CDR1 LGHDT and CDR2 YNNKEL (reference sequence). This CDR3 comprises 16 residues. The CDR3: CASSQGSLAGENIQYF. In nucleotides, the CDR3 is TGTGCCAGCAGCCAAGGTTCACTAGCGGGAGAAAACATTCAGTACTTC.

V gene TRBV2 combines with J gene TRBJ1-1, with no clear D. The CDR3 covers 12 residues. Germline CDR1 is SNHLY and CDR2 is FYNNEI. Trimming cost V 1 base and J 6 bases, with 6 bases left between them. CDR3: CASSEVGAEAFF. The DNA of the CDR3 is TGTGCCAGCAGTGAAGTCGGGGCTGAAGCTTTCTTT.

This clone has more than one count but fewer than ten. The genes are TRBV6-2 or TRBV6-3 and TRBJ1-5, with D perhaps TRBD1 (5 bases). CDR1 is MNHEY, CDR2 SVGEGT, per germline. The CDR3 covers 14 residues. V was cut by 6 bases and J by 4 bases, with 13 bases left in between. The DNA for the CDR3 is TGTGCCAGCAGCCGACAGTCCCCTAATCAGCCCCAGCATTTT. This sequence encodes CASSRQSPNQPQHF.

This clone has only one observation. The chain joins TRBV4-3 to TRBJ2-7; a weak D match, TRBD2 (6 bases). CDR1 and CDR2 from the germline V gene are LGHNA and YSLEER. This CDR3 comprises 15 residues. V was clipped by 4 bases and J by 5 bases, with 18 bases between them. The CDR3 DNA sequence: TGCGCCAGCAGCCCGGGGCCCGGAGGGGTTGACGAGCAGTACTTC. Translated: CASSPGPGGVDEQYF.

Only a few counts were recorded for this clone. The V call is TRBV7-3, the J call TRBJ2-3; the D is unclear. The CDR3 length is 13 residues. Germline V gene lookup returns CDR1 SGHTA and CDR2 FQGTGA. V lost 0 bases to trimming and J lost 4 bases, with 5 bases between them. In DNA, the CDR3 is TGTGCCAGCAGCTTAACGGGCGCAGATACGCAGTATTTT. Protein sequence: CASSLTGADTQYF.

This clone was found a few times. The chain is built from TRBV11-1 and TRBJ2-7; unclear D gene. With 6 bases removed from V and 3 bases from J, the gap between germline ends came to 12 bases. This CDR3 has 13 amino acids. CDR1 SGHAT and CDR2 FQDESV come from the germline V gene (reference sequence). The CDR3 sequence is CASSSETFYEQYF. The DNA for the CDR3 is TGTGCCAGCAGTTCGGAGACCTTCTACGAGCAGTACTTC.